This entry describes one T cell receptor (beta chain). The repertoire was sequenced with immunoSEQ multiplex PCR; TCRdb's copy has only in-frame clones and lacks some. The sample yields some 8,300 clones, roughly 80% seen once. These data come from a study of immune evolution from preneoplasia to lung adenocarcinoma. The CDR3 sequence is 14 residues long. The V end lost 8 bases, the J end lost 1 base, and 17 bases lay between the germline ends. CDR1 is SQVTM, CDR2 ANQGSEA, per germline. The chain is built from TRBV29-1 and TRBJ1-1; a possible D gene is TRBD1 (5 bases). This receptor was obtained from a person aged 50 to 70 with lung adenocarcinoma. Sequencing used FFPE invasive lung adenocarcinoma tissue. The CDR3 DNA reads TGCAGCACCAAAAAGGGGAACTGGAACACTGAAGCTTTCTTT. It codes for CSTKKGNWNTEAFF.